Following are 24 T cell receptor beta chains from one sample sequenced in a study of cytomegalovirus exposure and HLA in healthy donors. The PCR was carried out with 60 Vbeta primers and 13 Jbeta primers. Repertoires were generated with immunoSEQ multiplex PCR, while TCRdb's copy carries only in-frame clones and drops some. The sample records about 140,000 clones, 73% being singletons. Specimen: PBMCs. The receptors here all came from a woman between 40 and 55 years old in good health and CMV-seronegative.

In DNA, the CDR3 is TGTGCCAGCAGTGTGGGACAGGGGGTGGATGAGCAGTTCTTC. Amino acids: CASSVGQGVDEQFF. The chain combines TRBV2 with TRBJ2-1; 11 nucleotides align to TRBD1. Germline trimming cut 4 bases from V and 8 bases from J; bases unmatched to any gene: 4. The germline V gene encodes CDR1 SNHLY and CDR2 FYNNEI. The CDR3 consists of 14 residues.

The J gene is TRBJ1-1, the V gene TRBV19, with TRBD1 identical over 9 bases. The V segment lost 11 bases and the J segment 1 base; nucleotides outside the gene matches: 8. The CDR3 runs 14 residues. In germline, CDR1 is LNHDA, CDR2 SQIVND (reference sequence). The CDR3 region is CAGFRQGENTEAFF. The CDR3 coding sequence is TGTGCCGGCTTTCGACAGGGGGAGAACACTGAAGCTTTCTTT.

The J gene is TRBJ2-7, the V gene TRBV5-6; TRBD1 matches 8 bases. Trimming removed 0 bases from V and 5 bases from J; junction bases left unmatched: 7. This CDR3 spans 15 amino acids. From germline, CDR1 is SGHDT and CDR2 YYEEEE. The CDR3 is CASSLERTGKNEQYF. In DNA, the CDR3 is TGTGCCAGCAGCTTGGAAAGGACAGGGAAGAACGAGCAGTACTTC.

V usage is TRBV5-1 and J usage is TRBJ1-2, with D possibly being TRBD1 (6 bases). The CDR3 sequence is 13 residues long. V lost 3 bases to trimming and J lost 5 bases, with 11 bases between them. Germline V CDR1 and CDR2: SGHRS, YFSETQ. Here the CDR3 reads CASSSGQSYGYTF. In nucleotides, the CDR3 is TGCGCCAGCAGCTCCGGACAGTCATATGGCTACACCTTC.

The chain carries TRBV6-1 and TRBJ1-2; no reliable D call. Germline V gene sequence: CDR1 MNHNS, CDR2 SASEGT. V gave up 6 bases and J gave up 3 bases, with 23 bases separating them. The CDR3 has 17 residues. DNA for the CDR3: TGTGCCAGCAGGGAAAACCCTGCCTCCGCGTCTGACTATGGCTACACCTTC. It specifies CASRENPASASDYGYTF.

The V gene is TRBV28, the J gene TRBJ1-4; D unclear. This CDR3 is 14 amino acids long. From germline, CDR1 is MDHEN and CDR2 SYDVKM. Deletions cut 7 bases from V and 8 bases from J, with 17 bases between. CDR3 sequence: CASTSFYSGEKLFF. As DNA, the CDR3 is TGTGCCAGCACCTCTTTTTATTCCGGGGAAAAACTGTTTTTT. The full variable domain, with the rest looked up from reference TRBV28 and TRBJ1-4, is DVKVTQSSRYLVKRTGEKVFLECVQDMDHENMFWYRQDPGLGLRLIYFSYDVKMKEKGDIPEGYSVSREKKERFSLILESASTNQTSMYLCASTSFYSGEKLFFGSGTQLSVL.

This rearrangement joins TRBV18 to TRBJ2-5, with 8 bases that match TRBD1. Germline lookup yields CDR1 KGHSH and CDR2 LQKENI. CDR3 length: 17 residues. Losses at the gene ends were 3 bases for V and 5 bases for J; bases not matched to a gene: 14. The CDR3 loop is CASSPPDRGLTGETQYF. CDR3 DNA sequence: TGTGCCAGCTCACCGCCAGACAGGGGCCTGACCGGTGAGACCCAGTACTTC.

The J gene is TRBJ2-1, the V gene TRBV7-9, with D perhaps TRBD2 (6 bases). In germline, CDR1 is SEHNR, CDR2 FQNEAQ (reference sequence). V was clipped by 0 bases and J by 5 bases, with 20 bases between them. The CDR3 sequence is 18 residues long. The CDR3 spells CASSLARVSRGNDNEQFF. The CDR3 region has the DNA TGTGCCAGCAGCTTAGCTAGAGTTAGTCGGGGGAACGACAATGAGCAGTTCTTC.

The chain links TRBV6-1 to TRBJ1-1; TRBD1 might be the D (5 bases). CDR1 and CDR2 (germline): MNHNS, SASEGT. Trimming took off 6 bases at V and 4 bases at J, with 18 bases between the two ends. CDR3 length equals 15 residues. CDR3 nucleotide sequence: TGTGCCAGCAGCCCGGCGGGGCTGCGGGGCACTGAAGCTTTCTTT. It is translated as CASSPAGLRGTEAFF.

The chain uses TRBV6-6 and TRBJ1-2, with a tentative D call TRBD1 (5 bases). Germline CDR1 and CDR2: MNHNY and SVGAGI (reference sequence). Trimming removed 2 bases from V and 6 bases from J, with 13 bases in between. This CDR3 comprises 14 residues. The CDR3 reads CASSYQQLGHGYTF. The DNA of the CDR3 is TGTGCCAGCAGTTACCAGCAATTGGGGCATGGCTACACCTTC.

Only a few counts were recorded for this clone. The chain has TRBV5-1 and TRBJ1-4; D is perhaps TRBD1 (6 bases). Germline values: CDR1 SGHRS, CDR2 YFSETQ. The CDR3 is 16 residues long. V gave up 3 bases and J gave up 7 bases, with 19 bases separating them. The CDR3 DNA is TGCGCCAGCAGCTCGGGGCGGGCAGGGGCGCCTGAAAAACTGTTTTTT. Translated, it gives CASSSGRAGAPEKLFF.

This clone was picked up one time. The V and J genes are TRBV7-8 and TRBJ2-3; weak D call: TRBD1 (6 bases). From germline, CDR1 is SGHVS and CDR2 FQNEAQ. V was shortened by 1 base and J by 6 bases, with 11 bases between the two germline ends. The CDR3 contains 14 residues. CDR3 sequence reads: CASSLGQAADTQYF. CDR3 coding DNA: TGTGCCAGCAGCTTAGGACAGGCTGCGGATACGCAGTATTTT. Drawing the rest from reference TRBV7-8 and TRBJ2-3, the complete variable domain is GAGVSQSPRYKVAKRGQDVALRCDPISGHVSLFWYQQALGQGPEFLTYFQNEAQLDKSGLPSDRFFAERPEGSVSTLKIQRTQQEDSAVYLCASSLGQAADTQYFGPGTRLTVL.

This chain joins TRBV28 and TRBJ1-5; no definite D call. CDR1 is MDHEN, CDR2 SYDVKM, per germline. The CDR3 spans 15 residues. Deletions cut 6 bases from V and 7 bases from J, with 19 bases between. CDR3 protein: CASRFEVGNWQPQHF. The CDR3, as DNA: TGTGCCAGCAGGTTCGAGGTCGGCAACTGGCAGCCCCAGCATTTT.

The CDR3 spells CASSLVGGETQYF. For the CDR3, the DNA is TGTGCCAGCAGTTTAGTGGGGGGAGAGACCCAGTACTTC. The chain combines TRBV28 with TRBJ2-5, with D tentatively TRBD2 (6 bases). The V gene's germline CDR1 is MDHEN and CDR2 SYDVKM. V was trimmed by 2 bases and J by 4 bases, leaving 8 bases between them. The CDR3 extends over 13 amino acids.

This chain connects TRBV29-1 to TRBJ1-2, with a possible D match to TRBD1 (5 bases). The CDR3 contains 12 residues. From germline, CDR1 is SQVTM and CDR2 ANQGSEA. Trimming pared 1 base from V and 4 bases from J, leaving 7 bases between. CDR3 amino acids: CSVEAGLYGYTF. The CDR3 DNA is TGCAGCGTTGAAGCGGGACTCTATGGCTACACCTTC.

The rearrangement joins TRBV7-2 to TRBJ1-5; 7 positions agree with TRBD1. The CDR3 has 14 residues. The germline CDR1 and CDR2 sequences are SGHTA and FQGNSA. The junction had 17 bases not matched to a gene; V was cut back by 10 bases and J by 11 bases. The CDR3: CATTTGPLETAQHF. The CDR3 coding sequence is TGTGCCACCACGACAGGGCCCCTTGAAACGGCCCAGCATTTT.

CDR3 DNA sequence: TGTGCCAGTAGTATTAGGGCGGACAGGGGGGGTCCAGATACGCAGTATTTT. Protein: CASSIRADRGGPDTQYF. This rearrangement joins TRBV19 to TRBJ2-3, with 10 bases fitting TRBD1. The ends lost 3 bases at V and 4 bases at J; junction bases unmatched: 10. CDR1 LNHDA and CDR2 SQIVND come from the germline V gene (reference sequence). The CDR3 totals 17 residues. The full variable domain, with the rest looked up from reference TRBV19 and TRBJ2-3, is DGGITQSPKYLFRKEGQNVTLSCEQNLNHDAMYWYRQDPGQGLRLIYYSQIVNDFQKGDIAEGYSVSREKKESFPLTVTSAQKNPTAFYLCASSIRADRGGPDTQYFGPGTRLTVL.

The chain has TRBV7-9 and TRBJ1-3; 8 bases match TRBD1. The CDR3 contains 14 residues. Germline CDR1 SEHNR, CDR2 FQNEAQ (reference sequence). J gave up 4 bases and V 4 bases, and 3 bases lay outside the gene matches. In nucleotides, the CDR3 is TGTGCCAGCAGCTCGTCAGGGGGCGGAAACACCATATATTTT. Its protein is CASSSSGGGNTIYF.

The chain carries TRBV2 and TRBJ2-6; 9 nucleotides match TRBD1. Looked up from germline, CDR1 is SNHLY and CDR2 is FYNNEI. The CDR3 sequence is 16 residues long. V gave up 5 bases and J gave up 2 bases; unmatched junction bases: 4. In DNA form, the CDR3 reads TGTGCCAGCAGTATGGACAGGGGCGCTGGGGCCAACGTCCTGACTTTC. Protein: CASSMDRGAGANVLTF.

The chain carries TRBV6-1 and TRBJ1-2; 9 positions match TRBD1. The CDR3 has 13 amino acids. V was pared by 4 bases and J by 8 bases, with 5 bases of the junction left unmatched. CDR1 and CDR2 (germline): MNHNS, SASEGT. The CDR3 protein is CASSGQGGWGYTF. CDR3 DNA: TGTGCCAGCAGTGGACAGGGGGGCTGGGGCTACACCTTC.

The rearrangement uses TRBV5-1 and TRBJ1-2; D unclear. The CDR3 is 18 amino acids. Germline lookup yields CDR1 SGHRS and CDR2 YFSETQ. V was trimmed by 0 bases and J by 7 bases, leaving 25 bases between them. The CDR3 loop reads CASSLEPRAGGGAGGYTF. The CDR3 DNA is TGCGCCAGCAGCTTGGAACCTCGGGCGGGTGGCGGCGCGGGTGGCTACACCTTC.

The chain is built from TRBV5-1 and TRBJ1-3; D is possibly TRBD1 (5 bases). V lost 0 bases and J lost 0, with 10 bases in between. In germline, CDR1 is SGHRS, CDR2 YFSETQ. The CDR3 covers 16 residues. CDR3: CASSLGGLVSGNTIYF. CDR3 nucleotides: TGCGCCAGCAGCTTGGGGGGCCTCGTCTCTGGAAACACCATATATTTT.

This chain connects TRBV5-4 to TRBJ2-2; TRBD2 aligns across 8 bases. J lost 5 bases, V lost 1 base, and 7 bases had no gene match. There are 16 residues in the CDR3. CDR1 and CDR2 from the germline V gene are SGHNT and YYREEE (reference sequence). The CDR3 nucleotides read TGTGCCAGCAGCTTGCTTGGGCAGCGGGGGACCGGGGAGCTGTTTTTT. This sequence encodes CASSLLGQRGTGELFF.

Notes on this clone: Its ends do not fully match the called genes, so a read error is possible. V and J are TRBV7-9 and TRBJ1-1; D unresolved. Germline V gene sequence: CDR1 SEHNR, CDR2 FQNEAQ (reference sequence). The CDR3 runs 16 residues. CDR3 DNA: TGTTCCAGCAGCTTAAGAGGGCCACAAAGGAACACTGAAGCTTTCTTT. Protein product: CSSSLRGPQRNTEAFF.